These 11 T cell receptor beta chains were all obtained from the same sample, sequenced in a study of cytomegalovirus exposure and HLA in healthy donors (dated by TCRdb to the late 2010s). The library was prepared using the immunoSEQ multiplex PCR assay. The multiplex PCR relied on a mix of 60 forward primers for TCR Vbeta segments and 13 reverse primers for TCR Jbeta segments. In its TCRdb copy, this immuneACCESS table keeps in-frame sequences only and misses some clones. Where compared with another copy, unresolved V genes explain less than half of these, and the others have no known cause. For this sample the table gives some 130,000 clones, of which about 76% were detected only once. The top ten clonotypes cover about 0.74% of the sample. Sequencing was performed on PBMCs. The receptors were sampled from a man aged 18-30 years in good health and CMV-seronegative.

The V and J genes are TRBV15 and TRBJ2-1; possible D gene TRBD2, 6 bases. V dropped 5 bases and J dropped 8 bases, with 25 bases sitting between them. The germline gives CDR1 LNHNV, CDR2 YYDKDF (reference sequence). The CDR3 totals 17 residues. The CDR3 coding sequence is TGTGCCACCAGCGGCCCGCGGGTGTATCGGTCGGGAGATGAGCAGTTCTTC. It specifies CATSGPRVYRSGDEQFF.

The rearrangement uses TRBV5-4 and TRBJ2-3; D ambiguous. CDR1 SGHNT and CDR2 YYREEE come from the germline V gene (reference sequence). The CDR3 has 14 amino acids. The ends were cut back, 0 bases at V and 2 bases at J, with 7 bases in the middle. Written as DNA, the CDR3 is TGTGCCAGCAGCTTGGGTCAGGCCACAGATACGCAGTATTTT. Protein: CASSLGQATDTQYF.

The CDR3 bases are TGTGCCAGCAGCCCCCACGGGACTAGCGGGGGGCCTGGAAACATTCAGTACTTC. The encoded protein is CASSPHGTSGGPGNIQYF. V gene TRBV9 combines with J gene TRBJ2-4; 15 bases agree with TRBD2. After removal of 4 bases from V and 6 bases from J, the junction contained 11 bases not matched to a gene. From germline, CDR1 is SGDLS and CDR2 YYNGEE. This CDR3 has 18 residues.

The V and J genes are TRBV5-6 and TRBJ2-5; D perhaps matches TRBD2 (5 bases). CDR3 length equals 13 residues. Germline CDR1 is SGHDT and CDR2 is YYEEEE. Trimming took off 0 bases at V and 3 bases at J, with 6 bases between the two ends. The CDR3 sequence: CASSLEAEETQYF. The CDR3 region has the DNA TGTGCCAGCAGCTTGGAAGCGGAAGAGACCCAGTACTTC.

The chain uses TRBV4-2 and TRBJ2-3; D is undetermined. The CDR3 is 14 amino acids. Per the germline V gene, CDR1 is LGHNA and CDR2 is YNFKEQ. V shed 1 base and J shed 2 bases, with 7 bases lying between them. The CDR3 sequence: CASSQAVNTDTQYF. The CDR3, as DNA: TGTGCCAGCAGCCAAGCGGTTAACACAGATACGCAGTATTTT.

V and J are TRBV10-2 and TRBJ2-7; TRBD1 agrees at 8 bases. The CDR3 has 12 amino acids. J was trimmed by 4 bases and V by 9 bases; bases with no gene match: 5. In germline, CDR1 is WSHSY, CDR2 SAAADI. For the CDR3, the DNA is TGCGCCAGTGGACAGGGCATTTACGAGCAGTACTTC. Its protein is CASGQGIYEQYF.

V is TRBV6-1 and J is TRBJ2-7; 11 nucleotides agree with TRBD1. The CDR3 runs to 14 residues. CDR1 is MNHNS and CDR2 is SASEGT in the germline V gene. The V and J ends lost 5 bases and 4 bases, in that order; junction bases with no gene match: 4. The CDR3 sequence is CASSRDRGTYEQYF. CDR3 nucleotide sequence: TGTGCCAGCAGTCGGGACAGGGGGACGTACGAGCAGTACTTC.

The sample holds a few counts of this clone. V is TRBV6-1 and J is TRBJ1-1, with a tentative D call TRBD1 (5 bases). V was cut by 6 bases and J by 1 base, with 9 bases left in between. This CDR3 has 13 amino acids. The V gene's germline CDR1 is MNHNS and CDR2 SASEGT. The CDR3 sequence is CASRRQQNTEAFF. CDR3 bases: TGTGCCAGCAGGAGACAGCAGAACACTGAAGCTTTCTTT.

The chain recombines TRBV7-9 with TRBJ1-1, with D perhaps TRBD1 (5 bases). The CDR3 covers 16 residues. CDR1 SEHNR and CDR2 FQNEAQ come from the germline V gene (reference sequence). Trimming removed 5 bases from V and 1 base from J, with 17 bases in between. The DNA for the CDR3 is TGTGCCAGCAGCCGATACGCGGGACCTAAGAACACTGAAGCTTTCTTT. It specifies CASSRYAGPKNTEAFF. Variable domain in full (rest from reference TRBV7-9 and TRBJ1-1): DTGVSQNPRHKITKRGQNVTFRCDPISEHNRLYWYRQTLGQGPEFLTYFQNEAQLEKSRLLSDRFSAERPKGSFSTLEIQRTEQGDSAMYLCASSRYAGPKNTEAFFGQGTRLTVV.

This clone is a singleton in its sample. This chain links TRBV27 with TRBJ1-3, with 7 bases identical to TRBD1. After removal of 1 base from V and 7 bases from J, the junction contained 7 bases not matched to a gene. Germline V gene sequence: CDR1 MNHEY, CDR2 SMNVEV (reference sequence). The length of the CDR3 is 15 residues. This chain's CDR3 is CASSLLGDSRNTIYF. The CDR3 nucleotides are TGTGCCAGCAGTTTATTAGGGGACAGTAGGAACACCATATATTTT.

V usage is TRBV27 and J usage is TRBJ2-7, with D hard to call. Trimming removed 6 bases at V and 1 base at J, with 13 bases between. Germline V gene sequence: CDR1 MNHEY, CDR2 SMNVEV (reference sequence). The CDR3 spans 14 residues. In nucleotides, the CDR3 is TGTGCCAGCAGCCGACTCAGAGGATCCTACGAGCAGTACTTC. This codes for CASSRLRGSYEQYF.